The 17 T cell receptor beta chains below were found in one sample sequenced in a study of technical replicates of blood from several donors. Assay used: immunoSEQ multiplex PCR; TCRdb lists only in-frame clones, some missing. Of more than 75,000 clones listed, around 93% were seen once; the top ten hold about 0.23%. What was sequenced was T cells isolated from PBMCs. All receptors come from a human donor in good health.

V and J are TRBV10-1 and TRBJ1-1; a possible D gene is TRBD1 (6 bases). Germline CDR1 is WNHNN and CDR2 is SYGVQD (reference sequence). The CDR3 extends over 15 amino acids. Trimming shortened V by 0 bases and J by 5 bases, and 13 bases separated the two germline ends. The CDR3 loop is CASSESTGWRTEAFF. The CDR3 DNA follows: TGCGCCAGCAGTGAGTCGACAGGCTGGAGGACTGAAGCTTTCTTT.

The chain carries TRBV7-9 and TRBJ2-2; D uncertain. Trimming removed 2 bases from V and 13 bases from J, with 14 bases in between. CDR3 length: 13 amino acids. The germline CDR1 and CDR2 sequences are SEHNR and FQNEAQ (reference sequence). The CDR3 spells CASSLLNNSPLFF. DNA for the CDR3: TGTGCCAGCAGCTTATTGAACAATAGCCCGCTGTTTTTT.

The gene calls are TRBV7-9 and TRBJ2-3; TRBD1 agrees at 7 bases. The CDR3 covers 13 residues. Trimming cost V 5 bases and J 5 bases; bases outside gene matches: 4. Per germline, CDR1 SEHNR and CDR2 FQNEAQ (reference sequence). The CDR3 loop reads CASSEGAKDTQYF. DNA of the CDR3: TGTGCCAGCAGCGAGGGGGCGAAAGATACGCAGTATTTT.

In regard to this clone: At one boundary the junction diverges from the germline segment, which might be a read error. The V gene is TRBV28, the J gene TRBJ2-7, with D uncertain. Germline loops: CDR1 MDHEN, CDR2 SYDVKM. The CDR3 is 12 residues long. The DNA for the CDR3 is TGTGCCAGCAGTTCCCGTCTACGAGCTACGGGCTTC. This gives the protein CASSSRLRATGF. The full variable domain, rest sourced from reference TRBV28 and TRBJ2-7, is DVKVTQSSRYLVKRTGEKVFLECVQDMDHENMFWYRQDPGLGLRLIYFSYDVKMKEKGDIPEGYSVSREKKERFSLILESASTNQTSMYLCASSSRLRATGFGPGTRLTVT.

The chain uses TRBV7-9 and TRBJ2-1; D might be TRBD2 (6 bases). The germline gives CDR1 SEHNR, CDR2 FQNEAQ (reference sequence). V lost 5 bases, J lost 10 bases, and 12 bases lay in between. The CDR3 runs to 12 residues. CDR3 coding DNA: TGTGCCAGCAGCATTGAAAGCGGGGAGCAGTTCTTC. Translation gives CASSIESGEQFF.

The chain couples TRBV15 to TRBJ1-5; D remains ambiguous. Germline CDR1 LNHNV, CDR2 YYDKDF (reference sequence). V shed 9 bases and J shed 3 bases, with 12 bases lying between them. CDR3 size: 13 residues. This chain's CDR3 is CATTSRLNQPQHF. DNA for the CDR3: TGTGCCACTACGTCGCGTCTCAATCAGCCCCAGCATTTT.

The genes are TRBV5-5 and TRBJ1-1, with 12 positions matching TRBD1. The J segment lost 1 base and the V segment lost 4 bases, leaving 5 bases of the junction unmatched. This CDR3 is built from 16 residues. Looked up from germline, CDR1 is SGHKS and CDR2 is YYEKEE (reference sequence). The CDR3: CASSGGQGAWNTEAFF. CDR3 in DNA: TGTGCCAGCAGCGGGGGACAGGGGGCATGGAACACTGAAGCTTTCTTT.

This clone came up once. The rearrangement joins TRBV2 to TRBJ2-7, with a weak D call TRBD2 (5 bases). The CDR3 is 15 residues long. Germline V gene sequence: CDR1 SNHLY, CDR2 FYNNEI. The V gene lost 6 bases and the J gene lost 3 bases, with 18 bases spanning the gap. The CDR3, as DNA: TGTGCCAGCAGAGTGGGGAAGGCACTAGTCTACGAGCAGTACTTC. Amino acid sequence: CASRVGKALVYEQYF. Full variable domain (rest looked up from reference TRBV2 and TRBJ2-7): EPEVTQTPSHQVTQMGQEVILRCVPISNHLYFYWYRQILGQKVEFLVSFYNNEISEKSEIFDDQFSVERPDGSNFTLKIRSTKLEDSAMYFCASRVGKALVYEQYFGPGTRLTVT.

This clone has only one observation. The chain carries TRBV15 and TRBJ1-4, with D perhaps matching TRBD1 (5 bases). Germline assignment: CDR1 LNHNV and CDR2 YYDKDF (reference sequence). Trimming removed 3 bases at V and 7 bases at J, with 15 bases between. There are 15 residues in the CDR3. The CDR3 region has the DNA TGTGCCACCAGCAGTTTGACAGTCGACGTTGAAAAACTGTTTTTT. This encodes CATSSLTVDVEKLFF.

Here the CDR3 reads CASSPGTTLAKNIQYF. The CDR3 DNA sequence: TGTGCCAGCAGCCCCGGGACAACTCTAGCCAAAAACATTCAGTACTTC. The rearrangement joins TRBV27 to TRBJ2-4; D might be TRBD1 (6 bases). This CDR3 has 16 residues. Germline assignment: CDR1 MNHEY and CDR2 SMNVEV (reference sequence). Trimming shortened V by 6 bases and J by 0 bases, and 15 bases separated the two germline ends.

This clone was detected only once. The chain uses TRBV11-3 and TRBJ1-4; TRBD1 matches 7 bases. The ends lost 2 bases at V and 8 bases at J; junction bases unmatched: 5. CDR1 is SGHNT and CDR2 is YENEEA in the germline V gene. There are 14 residues in the CDR3. The DNA for the CDR3 is TGTGCCAGCAGCTTAAGGGGGCCAGGGGAAAAACTGTTTTTT. Protein product: CASSLRGPGEKLFF. Together with reference TRBV11-3 and TRBJ1-4, the CDR3 gives the full variable domain: EAGVVQSPRYKIIEKKQPVAFWCNPISGHNTLYWYLQNLGQGPELLIRYENEEAVDDSQLPKDRFSAERLKGVDSTLKIQPAELGDSAVYLCASSLRGPGEKLFFGSGTQLSVL.

The rearrangement uses TRBV7-8 and TRBJ1-2; 7 bases fit TRBD1. With V trimmed by 1 base and J by 4 bases, 9 bases remained unmatched. The CDR3 has 16 residues. Germline loops: CDR1 SGHVS, CDR2 FQNEAQ. The CDR3 protein is CASSLGVEGAGYGYTF. DNA for the CDR3: TGTGCCAGCAGCTTAGGAGTCGAGGGGGCAGGCTATGGCTACACCTTC.

The gene calls are TRBV11-3 and TRBJ1-1; D is unclear. Germline loops: CDR1 SGHNT, CDR2 YENEEA. Trimming removed 2 bases at V and 3 bases at J, with 16 bases between. This CDR3 contains 16 residues. For the CDR3, the DNA is TGTGCCAGCAGCTTAACATTTGTGGTGGCGGACACTGAAGCTTTCTTT. Amino acid sequence: CASSLTFVVADTEAFF.

The CDR3 is CASSLDGGAETQYF. As DNA, the CDR3 is TGCGCCAGCAGCTTGGACGGGGGGGCGGAGACCCAGTACTTC. This chain joins TRBV5-1 and TRBJ2-5; 8 bases line up with TRBD2. Trimming removed 0 bases from V and 5 bases from J; junction bases left unmatched: 3. The CDR3 spans 14 residues. Per the germline V gene, CDR1 is SGHRS and CDR2 is YFSETQ.

The chain is built from TRBV4-2 and TRBJ2-2, with a tentative D call TRBD2 (5 bases). V was cut by 5 bases and J by 1 base, with 8 bases left in between. The CDR3 contains 14 residues. The germline gives CDR1 LGHNA, CDR2 YNFKEQ. CDR3 in amino acids: CASSIAGNTGELFF. The DNA for the CDR3 is TGTGCCAGCAGCATCGCGGGGAACACCGGGGAGCTGTTTTTT.

In the case of this clone: At one end the junction does not follow the germline gene, possibly because of a read error. The chain joins TRBV7-3 to TRBJ2-5, with a possible D match to TRBD1 (7 bases). Germline CDR1 and CDR2: SGHTA and FQGTGA. The CDR3 spans 15 residues. The CDR3 protein is CASSLTGTEGRFQYF. The CDR3 nucleotides read TGTGCCAGCAGCCTAACCGGGACAGAGGGGAGGTTCCAGTACTTC.

This clone appeared a single time. The chain is built from TRBV6-1 and TRBJ2-7; tentative D call: TRBD2 (6 bases). Trimming shortened V by 4 bases and J by 2 bases, and 15 bases separated the two germline ends. Germline CDR1 is MNHNS and CDR2 is SASEGT. This CDR3 is built from 15 residues. The CDR3 reads CASSGGASVTYEQYF. For the CDR3, the DNA is TGTGCCAGCAGTGGAGGGGCTAGCGTGACCTACGAGCAGTACTTC.